The clone carrying this TCR beta chain showed up just once. This CDR3 is 15 amino acids long. Trimming removed 0 bases from V and 7 bases from J; junction bases left unmatched: 7. Per the germline V gene, CDR1 is SGHNT and CDR2 is YYREEE (reference sequence). These data come from a study of blood T cell repertoires in COVID-19. Study in general: Samples of COVID-19 (acute and convalescent) were obtained from the United States, Italy and Spain.

As handled by the study authors: Cell counts per sample came from amplifying reference gene primers. Profiling relied on immunoSEQ multiplex PCR, and the TCRdb table lists in-frame clones only, not all of them. D and trimming come from the DNA, and the V and J calls and clone size come from that table. The top ten clones hold roughly 4% of a sample with 120,000 to 150,000 clones, around 90% of them seen once. The sequence was collected from a woman aged 35 to 49 who had been exposed to COVID-19. The gene calls are TRBV5-4 and TRBJ2-3; TRBD2 matches 8 bases. The sequenced sample consisted of PBMCs or T cells enriched from blood (not recorded which). The DNA of the CDR3 is TGTGCCAGCAGCTTGGAGTCAGCGGGAGCTAATACGCAGTATTTT. Its protein product is CASSLESAGANTQYF.